What follows is one TCR beta chain and its context. Its antigen is currently unknown. This sample is part of a study of CD8 T cells in ankylosing spondylitis. Whole-study findings and limits: A motif of under 10 highly homologous TCR beta variants was seen as apparently characteristic of ankylosing spondylitis blood. Previously reported in reactive arthritis synovial fluid and blood were some of the motif variants.

The germline V and J ends were trimmed by 8 bases and 1 base, with 6 bases remaining between them. CDR1 is MNHEY, CDR2 SMNVEV, per germline (reference sequence). The CDR3 totals 11 residues. Quantitative 5'-RACE with molecular barcodes produced the TCR beta libraries. Via MiXCR, TCRdb re-called the 5' RACE reads, giving one row per CDR3 protein. Of some 700,000 distinct CDR3 sequences listed, roughly 19% were seen once; the top ten hold around 20%. The sequenced material came from blood, either unsorted or a sorted T cell fraction (not recorded which). The chain couples TRBV27 to TRBJ2-7, with D uncertain. The clonotype comes from a male donor with ankylosing spondylitis. CDR3 sequence: CASGISYEQYF. The CDR3 region has the DNA TGTGCCAGCGGGATTTCCTACGAGCAGTACTTC.